The clone carrying this TCR beta chain appeared a single time. Method: immunoSEQ multiplex PCR; TCRdb's copy keeps in-frame clones and lacks some. The repertoire holds about 180,000 clones, with roughly 87% as singletons. This sample is drawn from a study of blood T cell repertoires in COVID-19. Study overall: Spain, Italy and the United States supplied samples that represented acute and convalescent COVID-19. From T cells, B-cell-depleted T cells, or PBMCs came the material, which was cDNA or gDNA.

Trimming at V came to 6 bases and at J to 7 bases, leaving 12 bases not matched to a gene. Looked up from germline, CDR1 is MNHEY and CDR2 is SVGAGI. CDR3 length equals 14 residues. The source is a woman aged 45 to 65 with acute or convalescent COVID-19. The genes are TRBV6-5 and TRBJ2-7; 7 nucleotides agree with TRBD1. Sequencing input: peripheral blood. The CDR3 sequence: CASSPWDRTLEQYF. The CDR3 DNA reads as TGTGCCAGCAGCCCCTGGGACAGAACCTTAGAGCAGTACTTC.